The 15 T cell receptor beta chains reported below all come from one sample, sequenced in a study of blood T cell repertoires in COVID-19. Sequenced by immunoSEQ multiplex PCR; TCRdb stores in-frame clones only, minus some. The sample shows about 370,000 clones, over 75% of them seen only once. What was sequenced was PBMCs or T cells enriched from blood (not recorded which). The receptors come from a man younger than 30 who had recovered from COVID-19.

The V call is TRBV7-3, the J call TRBJ1-1, with 9 bases aligning to TRBD1. The CDR3 extends over 12 amino acids. Germline V lookup: CDR1 SGHTA, CDR2 FQGTGA. V was clipped by 5 bases and J by 9 bases; unmatched bases: 4. The CDR3 loop is CASSADRGKAFF. CDR3 nucleotides: TGTGCCAGCAGCGCCGACAGGGGGAAAGCTTTCTTT.

DNA for the CDR3: TGTGCCACCTCTGTCGGTAATGAGCAGTTCTTC. As protein: CATSVGNEQFF. This rearrangement joins TRBV6-5 to TRBJ2-1; D unclear. The V gene lost 10 bases and the J gene lost 7 bases, with 11 bases spanning the gap. The CDR3 sequence is 11 residues long. The V gene's germline CDR1 is MNHEY and CDR2 SVGAGI.

The rearrangement uses TRBV6-6 and TRBJ2-3; TRBD1 aligns across 7 bases. The V and J ends lost 2 bases and 1 base, in that order; junction bases with no gene match: 6. CDR1 is MNHNY, CDR2 SVGAGI, per germline (reference sequence). CDR3 length: 16 amino acids. The CDR3 protein is CASSYTPGQRTDTQYF. CDR3 sequence (DNA): TGTGCCAGCAGTTACACTCCGGGACAGCGCACAGATACGCAGTATTTT.

This sequence joins TRBV7-9 and TRBJ2-2, with 9 bases that match TRBD2. V lost 8 bases and J lost 5; bases outside the gene matches: 6. The CDR3 has 14 amino acids. Germline assignment: CDR1 SEHNR and CDR2 FQNEAQ (reference sequence). CDR3 residues: CASGGLAGTGELFF. The CDR3, as DNA: TGTGCCAGCGGCGGGCTAGCGGGAACCGGGGAGCTGTTTTTT.

This chain uses TRBV7-2 with TRBJ2-7, with unresolved D. The V gene lost 4 bases and the J gene lost 2 bases, with 9 bases spanning the gap. Germline-derived CDR1 and CDR2 are SGHTA and FQGNSA. This CDR3 is 13 amino acids long. The CDR3 sequence: CASSSVPAYEQYF. The CDR3 region has the DNA TGTGCCAGCAGCTCGGTCCCTGCCTACGAGCAGTACTTC.

The chain combines TRBV12-5 with TRBJ1-5; 8 nucleotides agree with TRBD1. Germline V gene data show CDR1 as LGHNT and CDR2 as FRNRAP. The junction had 4 bases not matched to a gene; V was cut back by 6 bases and J by 9 bases. The CDR3 totals 12 residues. The CDR3: CASGDRVGPQHF. Here the CDR3 DNA reads TGTGCTAGTGGGGACAGGGTAGGGCCCCAGCATTTT.

The rearrangement links TRBV12-5 to TRBJ1-2; unclear D gene. Trimming left V 6 bases short and J 7 bases short, with 12 bases between. Germline V gene sequence: CDR1 LGHNT, CDR2 FRNRAP. CDR3 size: 12 residues. CDR3 DNA: TGTGCTAGTGGGGAGGGCGGGAGTGGCTACACCTTC. It translates to CASGEGGSGYTF.

J is TRBJ2-5 and V is TRBV6-6, with TRBD2 matching over 7 bases. Germline CDR1 and CDR2: MNHNY and SVGAGI (reference sequence). V lost 2 bases and J lost 14; bases outside the gene matches: 20. There are 16 residues in the CDR3. CDR3 sequence reads: CASSYDNPERGPFKYF. As DNA, the CDR3 is TGTGCCAGCAGTTACGATAACCCAGAGCGGGGCCCTTTCAAATACTTC.

As regards this clone: The same CDR3 is also encoded by other DNA sequences in this sample. The chain is built from TRBV19 and TRBJ2-7, with D hard to call. Trimming shortened V by 2 bases and J by 4 bases, and 6 bases separated the two germline ends. The CDR3 sequence is 12 residues long. CDR1 and CDR2 (germline): LNHDA, SQIVND (reference sequence). CDR3 sequence: CASSIPGYEQYF. As DNA, the CDR3 is TGTGCCAGTAGTATACCAGGATACGAGCAGTACTTC.

This clone is a singleton in its sample. The chain uses TRBV4-1 and TRBJ1-1; unclear D gene. V was clipped by 1 base and J by 1 base, with 10 bases between them. The CDR3 is 15 amino acids. Germline V gene sequence: CDR1 MGHRA, CDR2 YSYEKL. Here the CDR3 reads CASSQVEVRNTEAFF. DNA for the CDR3: TGCGCCAGCAGCCAAGTGGAGGTACGGAACACTGAAGCTTTCTTT.

As DNA, the CDR3 is TGCGCCAGCAGCTTGGAGTGGAGCCCGAACACTGAAGCTTTCTTT. It codes for CASSLEWSPNTEAFF. This rearrangement joins TRBV5-1 to TRBJ1-1; D not certain. This CDR3 contains 15 residues. V lost 0 bases and J lost 1, with 10 bases in between. Germline CDR1 is SGHRS and CDR2 is YFSETQ.

The genes are TRBV6-5 and TRBJ1-1; 9 bases align to TRBD1. The germline V gene encodes CDR1 MNHEY and CDR2 SVGAGI. The V gene end was trimmed by 4 bases and the J gene end by 1 base; junction bases not matched to a gene: 4. The CDR3 spans 15 residues. The DNA for the CDR3 is TGTGCCAGCAGTTCCGGGACAGGGAAGAACACTGAAGCTTTCTTT. This gives the protein CASSSGTGKNTEAFF.

V is TRBV6-5 and J is TRBJ2-7; TRBD1 agrees at 7 bases. Trimming cost V 6 bases and J 2 bases; bases outside gene matches: 4. CDR3 length equals 13 residues. Germline V lookup: CDR1 MNHEY, CDR2 SVGAGI. In nucleotides, the CDR3 is TGTGCCAGCAGCCTGACAGGGACCTACGAGCAGTACTTC. Translation gives CASSLTGTYEQYF.

The gene calls are TRBV7-3 and TRBJ2-3; the match to TRBD2 covers 9 bases. The CDR3 loop spans 14 amino acids. After removal of 1 base from V and 5 bases from J, the junction contained 1 base not matched to a gene. The germline CDR1 and CDR2 sequences are SGHTA and FQGTGA. The chain's CDR3 is CASSLRREGDTQYF. Here the CDR3 DNA reads TGTGCCAGCAGCTTAAGGCGGGAGGGAGATACGCAGTATTTT.

This sequence joins TRBV2 and TRBJ2-3, with 11 bases that match TRBD2. With V trimmed by 6 bases and J by 5 bases, 4 bases remained unmatched. CDR1 is SNHLY, CDR2 FYNNEI, per germline. This CDR3 region has 14 residues. DNA of the CDR3: TGTGCCAGCAGACCGACTAGCGGGGTAGATACGCAGTATTTT. Its protein product is CASRPTSGVDTQYF.